What follows is one T cell receptor (beta chain) and its context. Its antigen is not yet known. The data derive from a study of T cells expressing NK-cell markers (dated by TCRdb to 2020 to 2022). About the investigation overall: In sorted CD3+CD56+NKG2C+, CD3+CD56+NKG2C- and CD3+CD56-NKG2C+ T-cell subsets from 8 or 9 donors, TCR beta-chain repertoires were profiled. All eight donors whose samples were sequenced were randomly selected healthy volunteers, three of them men and five women. Among the eight sequenced donors, only one was HCMV-seronegative, while the other seven were HCMV-seropositive. Libraries were sequenced as 2 x 150 bp reads on Illumina HiSeq 2000/2500, MiSeq or NextSeq. Points the paper makes about the study in general: Whether the expanded NKG2C-expressing T cell clones were specific for HCMV antigens remained unclear. Those dominant clonotypes were again the most abundant among CD3+CD56-NKG2C+ cells in a few donors, at about 28.3-65%. In about six donors, the dominant CD3+CD56+NKG2C+ clonotypes were found to rank among the top 10 CD8+ clonotypes and to make up roughly 1.0-7.5% of CD8+ T cells.

TCRdb shows the sequencer as Illumina HiSeq 2000. TCR beta cDNA libraries were prepared using 5'RACE template switching, which introduced a universal primer site and unique molecular identifiers. Synthesis of cDNA was primed from the TCR beta constant segment and was followed by two consecutive PCR amplification steps. As for the original processing: MIGEC handled demultiplexing of the reads and grouping by UMI, while MiTCR was used to assemble and quantify clonotypes. Only TCR cDNA sequences supported by at least two reads were kept to exclude erroneous sequences. Downstream repertoire analysis used the tcR package, and clonotypes were matched across fractions by CDR3 nucleotide sequence plus V segment. VDJmatch was used to annotate antigen specificity against VDJdb, with one amino acid substitution in CDR3 permitted. TCRdb reprocessed the reads into one record per CDR3 protein sequence, lacking DNA. The authors' filters were not applied to this entry. This sample's table lists approximately 150,000 distinct CDR3 sequences. The ten largest clones add up to approximately 17% of the sample.

From a lookup of the germline V gene, CDR1 and CDR2 are ENHRY and SYGVKD. CDR3 length: 13 amino acids, cysteine to phenylalanine. The entry carries no DNA sequence. HCMV-specific IgG was detected in serum with a commercial ELISA kit to determine HCMV serostatus. Peripheral blood mononuclear cells were isolated from blood by Ficoll density gradient centrifugation. This receptor was identified in a woman aged 18-70 years in good health. In this chain, TRBV10-3 is recombined with TRBJ2-5; TCRdb lists TRBD2, though no DNA is available to test this call. The specimen was blood T cells: a sorted CD56 or NKG2C T cell subset, CD4+ or CD8+ T cells, or bulk PBMC T cells (not recorded which). CDR3 reads: CASSSGGEETQYF.